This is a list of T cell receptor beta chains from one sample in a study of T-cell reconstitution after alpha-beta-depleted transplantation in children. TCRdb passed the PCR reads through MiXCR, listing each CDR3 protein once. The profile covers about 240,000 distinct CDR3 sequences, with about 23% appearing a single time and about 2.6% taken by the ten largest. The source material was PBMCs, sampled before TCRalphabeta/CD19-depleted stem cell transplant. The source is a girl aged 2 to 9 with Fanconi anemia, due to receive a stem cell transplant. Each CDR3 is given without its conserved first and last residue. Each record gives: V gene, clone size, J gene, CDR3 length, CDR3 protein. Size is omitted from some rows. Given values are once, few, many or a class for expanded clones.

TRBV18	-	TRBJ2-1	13	ASSLSGLGYNEQF
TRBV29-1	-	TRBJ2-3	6	SDDTQY
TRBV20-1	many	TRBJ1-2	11	SASRDTSYGYT
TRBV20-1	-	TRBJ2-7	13	SAQGLAGGNYEQY
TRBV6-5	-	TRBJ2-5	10	ASSKGLETQY
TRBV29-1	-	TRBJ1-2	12	SVEDRVRGYGYT
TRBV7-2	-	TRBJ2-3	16	ASSLSGWGRTQTDTQY
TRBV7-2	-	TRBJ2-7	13	ASSFIAGGVYEQY
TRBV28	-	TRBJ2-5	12	ASSSQRAEETQY
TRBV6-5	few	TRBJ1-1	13	ASRRRQGGVTEAF
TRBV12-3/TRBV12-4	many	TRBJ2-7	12	ASSPNTGIYEQY
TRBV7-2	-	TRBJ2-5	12	ASSLTGLQETQY
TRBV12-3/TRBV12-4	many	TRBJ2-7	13	ASSFWQDSSYEQY
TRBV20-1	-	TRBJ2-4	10	SASRIRDIQY
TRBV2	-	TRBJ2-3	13	ASSEGLVSTDTQY
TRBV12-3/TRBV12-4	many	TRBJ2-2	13	ASSTGDRQTGELF
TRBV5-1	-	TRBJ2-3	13	ASSLHRGSADTQY
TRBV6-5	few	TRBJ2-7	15	ASSYIRSSGRSYEQY
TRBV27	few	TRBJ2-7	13	ASSPKLQSLYEQY
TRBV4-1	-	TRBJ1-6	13	ASSQWTGLNSPLH
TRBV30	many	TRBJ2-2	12	ACQGSPNTGELF
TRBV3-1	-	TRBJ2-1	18	ASSQGLGAGGGTSYNEQF
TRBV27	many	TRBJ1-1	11	ASKTGGNTEAF
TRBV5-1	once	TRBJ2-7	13	ASKTGTGRSYEQY